The present T cell receptor beta chain was sequenced within a study of blood T cells in healthy people across ages. Overall study findings and caveats: The study found TCR beta diversity correlated strongly with naive T cell percentage. Any changes in expanded clonotypes were possibly confounded, as donor CMV status remained unknown. Age brought a roughly linear fall in TCR beta diversity measured per million T cells.

Ten or more counts support this clonotype. Its antigen is not known. Primed by a sample-barcoded 5' primer and a J-beta primer mix, a second PCR proceeded for roughly 7 to 11 cycles. TCRdb processed the 5' RACE reads anew with MiXCR; each CDR3 protein has one entry. Of 550,000 to 800,000 distinct CDR3 sequences listed, roughly 32% are singletons. This CDR3 has 19 amino acids. This TCR derives from an elderly woman in good health. The sample was blood. This chain connects TRBV21-1 to TRBJ1-6. TRBV21-1 is deemed a pseudogene. CDR3 protein: CASSNKTPGRVDDNSPLHF. The CDR3 coding sequence is TGTGCCAGCAGCAACAAGACCCCGGGACGAGTGGATGATAATTCACCCCTCCACTTT.